This passage covers 3 T cell receptor beta chains from one sample sequenced in a study of control samples from healthy donors and cancer patients. Profiled with immunoSEQ multiplex PCR; TCRdb holds only in-frame clones, not every one. The sample consists of about 410,000 clones, 80% to 95% of them appearing once. Sequenced input: PBMCs. The receptors originated from a man aged 40-50 years with head and neck cancer.

The chain combines TRBV6-5 with TRBJ2-2; TRBD1 matches 7 bases. The junction had 2 bases not matched to a gene; V was cut back by 3 bases and J by 1 base. This CDR3 spans 15 amino acids. In germline, CDR1 is MNHEY, CDR2 SVGAGI. The CDR3 nucleotides read TGTGCCAGCAGTTATGGACAGGAGAACACCGGGGAGCTGTTTTTT. Amino acid sequence: CASSYGQENTGELFF.

This chain uses TRBV19 with TRBJ2-7, with 8 positions matching TRBD1. The CDR3 is 15 residues long. The trim removed 5 bases at V and 2 bases at J, leaving 8 bases unmatched. In germline, CDR1 is LNHDA, CDR2 SQIVND (reference sequence). DNA for the CDR3: TGTGCCAGTAGTGTCCCCGGACAGGGACCCTACGAGCAGTACTTC. It encodes CASSVPGQGPYEQYF.

The chain couples TRBV19 to TRBJ2-2, with 7 positions matching TRBD2. This CDR3 comprises 15 residues. With 8 bases clipped from V and 5 bases from J, the junction kept 11 bases outside the gene matches. Germline lookup yields CDR1 LNHDA and CDR2 SQIVND (reference sequence). CDR3 region: CASGRLAERTGELFF. The CDR3 DNA reads TGTGCCAGTGGGAGGCTAGCGGAGAGAACCGGGGAGCTGTTTTTT.